This T cell receptor (beta chain) was captured by sequencing in a study of PD-1 blockade in classical Hodgkin lymphoma. Whole-study findings and limits: Differences between repertoires have undefined causes, possibly disease activity or prior therapy. Patients newly diagnosed and complete responders had comparable baseline diversity. Baseline TCR diversity was reportedly lower in newly diagnosed patients than healthy donors.

As to time point: cycle 4 day 1 (C4D1), after about 6 weeks of nivolumab. Each and every patient relapsed after autologous stem cell transplantation, and patients got differing brentuximab vedotin exposure. Data came from immunoSEQ multiplex PCR; TCRdb stores just in-frame clones and leaves some out. The sample consists of about 93,000 clones, roughly 73% of them appearing once. Note on this clone: Its antigen is not known.

The TCR was taken from a human donor with classical Hodgkin lymphoma. The sequencing here drew on peripheral blood mononuclear cells (PBMCs), taken before the fourth cycle of nivolumab.

Here the CDR3 reads CASSQDWGSGGFDEQFF. The CDR3 region has the DNA TGTGCCAGCAGCCAAGATTGGGGTTCGGGGGGGTTCGATGAGCAGTTCTTC. This sequence joins TRBV4-2 and TRBJ2-1, with 8 bases lining up with TRBD2. Germline V gene data show CDR1 as LGHNA and CDR2 as YNFKEQ. Trimming took 0 bases from V and 8 from J; bases not matched to a gene: 12. The CDR3 is made up of 17 amino acids.